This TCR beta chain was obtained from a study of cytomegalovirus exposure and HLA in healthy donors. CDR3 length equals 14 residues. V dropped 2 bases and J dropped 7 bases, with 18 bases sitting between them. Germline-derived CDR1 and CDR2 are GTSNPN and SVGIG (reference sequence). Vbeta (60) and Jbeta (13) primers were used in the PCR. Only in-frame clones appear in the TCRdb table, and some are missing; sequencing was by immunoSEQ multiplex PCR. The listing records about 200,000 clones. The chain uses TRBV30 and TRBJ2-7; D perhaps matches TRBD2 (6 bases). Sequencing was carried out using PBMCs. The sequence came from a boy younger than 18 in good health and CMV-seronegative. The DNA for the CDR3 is TGTGCCTGGAGTCTCGGGGGAAACCAGTGGGAGCAGTACTTC. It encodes CAWSLGGNQWEQYF.